Given below is one T cell receptor beta chain in context. CDR1 and CDR2 (germline): LNHDA, SQIVND (reference sequence). The CDR3 runs to 15 residues. J lost 5 bases, V lost 6 bases, and 10 bases had no gene match. This specimen belongs to a study of T cell changes during pregnancy in multiple sclerosis. TCRdb's table, derived via immunoSEQ multiplex PCR, lists solely in-frame clones and lacks some. The data contain 50,000 to 55,000 clones, 92% of them singletons. The sample consisted of CD4+ T cells from peripheral blood mononuclear cells, taken in the third trimester of pregnancy. The receptor was derived from a female donor with multiple sclerosis, enrolled in a pregnancy study. The chain has TRBV19 and TRBJ1-1, with 9 nucleotides matching TRBD1. This CDR3 is CASSLMGQGGTEAFF. CDR3 nucleotide sequence: TGTGCCAGTAGCCTGATGGGACAGGGAGGAACTGAAGCTTTCTTT.